This T cell receptor (beta chain) was captured in a study of tissue T cells after allogeneic stem cell transplantation. Clones were read by immunoSEQ multiplex PCR, and TCRdb kept only the in-frame ones, dropping some. The sample lists some 10,000 clones; 65% to 70% were seen once. The CDR3 runs to 14 residues. Germline V gene data show CDR1 as MNHEY and CDR2 as SVGAGI. V gave up 9 bases and J gave up 3 bases, with 12 bases separating them. Findings and limits, study-wide: Anatomically similar tissues had similar TCR repertoires within each patient. Alloreactivity or antigen specificity of tissue TCRs was not determined; some clones might be host cells.

Comments on this clone: Its antigen is still unknown.

The material was tissue from the stomach, obtained at autopsy. J is TRBJ1-6 and V is TRBV6-5; D ambiguous. This receptor was obtained from a male donor at least 60 years old with lung cancer. DNA of the CDR3: TGTGCCAGTCTGGATAGCTTCTATAATTCACCCCTCCACTTT. Its translation is CASLDSFYNSPLHF.